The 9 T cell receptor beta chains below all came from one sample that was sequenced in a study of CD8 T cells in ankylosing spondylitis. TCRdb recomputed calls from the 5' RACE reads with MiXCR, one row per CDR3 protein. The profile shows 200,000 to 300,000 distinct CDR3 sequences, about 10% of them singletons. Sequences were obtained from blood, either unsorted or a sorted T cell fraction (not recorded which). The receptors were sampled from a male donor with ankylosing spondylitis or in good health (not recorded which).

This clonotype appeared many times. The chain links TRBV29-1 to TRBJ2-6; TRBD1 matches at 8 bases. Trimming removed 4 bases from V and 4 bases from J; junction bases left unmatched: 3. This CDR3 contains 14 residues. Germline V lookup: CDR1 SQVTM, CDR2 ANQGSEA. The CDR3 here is CSVVDRAGANVLTF. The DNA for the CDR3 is TGCAGCGTTGTGGACAGGGCCGGGGCCAACGTCCTGACTTTC.

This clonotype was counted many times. The CDR3 reads CASSRGQGRSTQYF. The CDR3 coding sequence is TGTGCCAGCAGCCGAGGGCAGGGAAGGAGTACGCAGTATTTT. The chain links TRBV7-2 to TRBJ2-3; D assignment may be TRBD1 or TRBD2 (5 bases each). This CDR3 is 14 amino acids long. V was shortened by 5 bases and J by 8 bases, with 17 bases between the two germline ends. Germline V gene data show CDR1 as SGHTA and CDR2 as FQGNSA.

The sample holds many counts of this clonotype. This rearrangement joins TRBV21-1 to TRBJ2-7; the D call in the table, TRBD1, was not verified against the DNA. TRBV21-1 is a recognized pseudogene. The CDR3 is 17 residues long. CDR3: CASSTSGGQSCSYEQYF. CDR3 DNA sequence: TGTGCCAGCAGCACCTCCGGGGGACAGAGCTGCTCCTACGAGCAGTACTTC.

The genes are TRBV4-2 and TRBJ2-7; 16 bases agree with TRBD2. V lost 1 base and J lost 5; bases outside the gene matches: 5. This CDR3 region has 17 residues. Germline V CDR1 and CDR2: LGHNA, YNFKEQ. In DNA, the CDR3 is TGTGCCAGCAGCCAAGGGGGACTAGCGGGGGGGCAGAACGAGCAGTACTTC. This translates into CASSQGGLAGGQNEQYF.

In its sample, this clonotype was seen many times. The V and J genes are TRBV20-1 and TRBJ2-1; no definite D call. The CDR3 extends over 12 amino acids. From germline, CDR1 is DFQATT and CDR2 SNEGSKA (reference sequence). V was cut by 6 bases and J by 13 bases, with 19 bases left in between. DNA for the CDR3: TGCAGTGCCGCGCCCGACGCTATGCTTCAGTTCTTC. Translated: CSAAPDAMLQFF.

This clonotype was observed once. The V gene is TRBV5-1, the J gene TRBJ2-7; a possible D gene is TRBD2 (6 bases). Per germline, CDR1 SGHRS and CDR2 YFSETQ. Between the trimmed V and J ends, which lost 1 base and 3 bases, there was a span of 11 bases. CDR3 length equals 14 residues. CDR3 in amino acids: CASSLLAGNYEQYF. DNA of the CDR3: TGCGCCAGCAGCTTGCTCGCGGGGAACTACGAGCAGTACTTC.

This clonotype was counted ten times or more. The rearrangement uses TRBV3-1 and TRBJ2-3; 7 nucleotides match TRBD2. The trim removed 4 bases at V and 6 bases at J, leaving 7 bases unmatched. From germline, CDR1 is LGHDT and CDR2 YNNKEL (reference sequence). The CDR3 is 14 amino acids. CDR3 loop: CASSPGLGLDTQYF. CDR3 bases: TGTGCCAGCAGCCCCGGACTAGGTTTGGATACGCAGTATTTT.

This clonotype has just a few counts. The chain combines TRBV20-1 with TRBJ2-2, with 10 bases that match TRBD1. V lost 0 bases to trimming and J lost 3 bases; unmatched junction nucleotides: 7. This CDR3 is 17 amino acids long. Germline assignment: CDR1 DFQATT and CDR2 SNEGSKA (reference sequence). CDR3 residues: CSARDLRTGGYTGELFF. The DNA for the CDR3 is TGCAGTGCTAGAGACCTACGGACAGGGGGATACACCGGGGAGCTGTTTTTT.

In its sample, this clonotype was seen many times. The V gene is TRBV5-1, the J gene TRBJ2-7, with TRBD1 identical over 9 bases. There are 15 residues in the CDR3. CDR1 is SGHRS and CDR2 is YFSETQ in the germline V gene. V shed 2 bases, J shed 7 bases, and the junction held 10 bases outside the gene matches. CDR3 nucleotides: TGCGCCAGCAGCTTTTACGGGACAGGGTCAAATGAGCAGTACTTC. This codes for CASSFYGTGSNEQYF. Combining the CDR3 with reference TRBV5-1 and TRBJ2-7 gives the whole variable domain KAGVTQTPRYLIKTRGQQVTLSCSPISGHRSVSWYQQTPGQGLQFLFEYFSETQRNKGNFPGRFSGRQFSNSRSEMNVSTLELGDSALYLCASSFYGTGSNEQYFGPGTRLTVT.